This T cell receptor (beta chain) was recovered during a study of blood T cells in healthy people across ages. The V and J ends lost 6 bases and 0 bases respectively, with 15 bases between them. CDR3 length: 16 residues. Germline V gives CDR1 DFQATT, CDR2 SNEGSKA (reference sequence). This clonotype appeared a few times. With a J-beta primer mix and a sample-barcoded 5' primer, a second PCR ran about 7 to 12 cycles. Every single cDNA molecule received a tag from a template-switch adaptor with 12 random nucleotides. TCRdb independently ran MiXCR on the 5' RACE reads; one entry per CDR3 protein. This sample has 660,000 or so distinct CDR3 sequences, with 58% found just once.

Sequenced material: blood. The origin of this receptor is a man in his sixties in good health. The V and J genes are TRBV20-1 and TRBJ1-6, with no clear D. The CDR3 is CSAPNTGSSYNSPLHF. In DNA, the CDR3 is TGCAGTGCCCCCAACACCGGCAGCTCCTATAATTCACCCCTCCACTTT.